This T cell receptor beta chain stems from a study of type 1 and type 2 diabetes patients. For the study at large: Magnetic bead positive selection isolated CD4+ or CD8+ T cells from PBMCs. Across the study, 15 million to 20 million paired-end reads were produced.

The CDR3 sequence is 14 residues long. Germline V gene data show CDR1 as SNHLY and CDR2 as FYNNEI. V lost 5 bases, J lost 4 bases, and 6 bases stayed unmatched. The PCR template was genomic DNA. Multiplex PCR with 30 forward and 13 reverse primers amplified the TCR beta CDR3. Each CDR3 protein is one row after TCRdb ran MiXCR on the multiplex PCR reads. The table lists about 270,000 distinct CDR3 sequences, over 45% of them singletons. This clonotype appeared a few times. All diabetic donors were classified as either type 1 or type 2 diabetes. Donors had no other autoimmune disease or infection in four weeks.

The receptor was derived from a man aged 18 to 30 with type 2 diabetes. The specimen sequenced was peripheral blood mononuclear cells (PBMCs). The rearrangement links TRBV2 to TRBJ1-1; 8 bases fit TRBD1. In DNA form, the CDR3 reads TGTGCCAGCAGTTACGAACAGGGGGGCACTGAAGCTTTCTTT. It translates to CASSYEQGGTEAFF.